This TCR beta chain was recorded in a study of T-cell memory formation after mild COVID-19. TCRdb recomputed calls from the 5' RACE reads with MiXCR, one row per CDR3 protein. The sample lists nearly 110,000 distinct CDR3 sequences; 15% to 20% were seen once. Germline V gene lookup returns CDR1 KGHDR and CDR2 SFDVKD. The V segment lost 2 bases and the J segment 8 bases; nucleotides outside the gene matches: 11. The CDR3 contains 16 residues. Broader study findings: Cross-reactive memory apparently joined, as some responding clones appeared in pre-infection memory. Day 15 to 85 contracting clones showed balanced CD4/CD8; later expanders leaned CD4+.

This clonotype came up a few times. Its antigen remains unidentified. This chain connects TRBV24-1 to TRBJ1-5; 7 bases are shared with TRBD1. Sequencing was done on a sample of PBMCs or a T cell subset sorted from them (not recorded which). This clonotype originated in an adult woman who had mild COVID-19 (a few samples of this study predate the infection). Cell type and time point are not known. The CDR3 loop is CATSDSTTGAKEPQHF. The CDR3 nucleotides read TGTGCCACCAGTGATTCTACTACAGGGGCGAAAGAGCCCCAGCATTTT.